This TCR beta chain originates from a study of T cell responses to AZD1222 COVID-19 vaccine (dated by TCRdb to the early 2020s). With respect to the entire study: TCR sequencing covered about 230 trial participants: 207 given two doses of AZD1222 and 26 given two doses of MenACWY control vaccine. Trial participants were enrolled by age into 18-55, 56-69 and 70-plus year subgroups, with approximately 150, 30 and 60 TCR-sequenced participants respectively.

Looking up the germline V gene yields CDR1 ENHRY and CDR2 SYGVKD. V and J are truncated by 5 bases and 5 bases respectively, leaving an intervening sequence of 10 bases. The CDR3 contains 12 residues, cysteine and phenylalanine counted. This entry keeps only the CDR3 DNA: 36 bases, framed from base 1. On this clone: Which antigen it targets is not known. It has no much larger one-base neighbor in the sample; base qualities were not kept.

General study outcomes and caveats: The 56-69-year group was small, and its depth increase did not reach significance, likely because of low power. The whole spike protein was spanned by vaccine-associated CD4 TCRs, and dominant responses were seen in regions 160-218 and 743-854. Because no day 14 peak-response samples were available, repertoires were characterized only after the peak T cell response. Participants were mostly white British and included more females than males, and it was suggested by the authors that clonal diversity may have been underestimated. After two AZD1222 doses, both the breadth and the depth of spike-specific TCRs were significantly higher than at day 0 and than in MenACWY recipients. Conclusions about previously exposed vaccinees were limited because only five to seven AZD1222 recipients were SARS-CoV-2 seropositive at baseline. Reportedly, almost half of the unique spike-specific TCRs recognized epitopes lying outside the regions that are mutated in the B.1.351 and B.1.1.7 variants.

Interpreted using the paper, the time point label stands for: about 28 days (+/-7) after the second vaccine dose. The sample's treatment or condition label, in plain terms: meningococcal conjugate vaccine given as trial control. Samples from vaccinated people were obtained from the UK trials COV001 and COV002, which included a single-blind randomized controlled phase 2/3 trial of AZD1222 (ChAdOx1 nCoV-19) in healthy adults. For TCRbeta chain sequencing, PBMC samples from trial participants were taken at day 0 and at day 28 after the second dose. The CDR3 regions of human TCRbeta chains were analyzed by immunosequencing. In the authors' own workflow: Repertoire TCRs were matched against a reference library of SARS-CoV-2-specific TCRs generated with the MIRA antigen-specificity platform. Breadth was defined as the fraction of unique TCRs that were SARS-CoV-2-associated. Depth was defined as the fraction of total T cells that were SARS-CoV-2-associated. Using the MIRA data, each spike-specific TCR was mapped to the spike region that the TCR reacts to and placed in a CD4 or CD8 class. Log10-transformed breadth and depth values were compared by one-way ANOVA with Sidak's multiple comparisons tests. Held by TCRdb, this immuneACCESS table contains in-frame sequences only and omits some clones. Under half of the omission traces to an unresolved V gene where checked; the cause of the rest is unknown. The V and J calls and clone size are taken from that table; D and trimming were inferred from the DNA. Present in this sample are about 190,000 clones, roughly nine tenths of which were seen just once. Roughly 4% of the sample belongs to the ten largest clones.

This TCR derives from an adult who received the MenACWY meningococcal vaccine as a control. The sample here was peripheral blood, taken 28 days after the second dose of the MenACWY control vaccine. The chain is assembled from TRBV10-3 and TRBJ2-7, with the D segment identity uncertain. The DNA is TGTGCCATCAGTCTAAACGAAGACGAGCAGTACTTC. This is translated as CAISLNEDEQYF.